Sequencing of this TCR beta chain was carried out in a study of cytomegalovirus exposure and HLA in healthy donors. About this clone: The target antigen is unknown.

Study-wide results and limits: Some TCR beta chains (over 150 of them) were listed as cytomegalovirus-associated.

Looked up from germline, CDR1 is GTSNPN and CDR2 is SVGIG (reference sequence). The CDR3 is 13 residues long. Trimming shortened V by 3 bases and J by 3 bases, and 12 bases separated the two germline ends. Assay: immunoSEQ multiplex PCR; the TCRdb copy retains only in-frame clones and omits some. The table records some 63,000 clones, 80% to 90% of them present only once. Sequencing was done on a sample of PBMCs. V usage is TRBV30 and J usage is TRBJ2-7, with D tentatively TRBD1 (5 bases). This TCR was recovered from a woman aged 18-35 years in good health and CMV-seronegative. CDR3 residues: CAWSRTSYYEQYF. CDR3 bases: TGTGCCTGGAGCAGGACAAGTTACTACGAGCAGTACTTC.